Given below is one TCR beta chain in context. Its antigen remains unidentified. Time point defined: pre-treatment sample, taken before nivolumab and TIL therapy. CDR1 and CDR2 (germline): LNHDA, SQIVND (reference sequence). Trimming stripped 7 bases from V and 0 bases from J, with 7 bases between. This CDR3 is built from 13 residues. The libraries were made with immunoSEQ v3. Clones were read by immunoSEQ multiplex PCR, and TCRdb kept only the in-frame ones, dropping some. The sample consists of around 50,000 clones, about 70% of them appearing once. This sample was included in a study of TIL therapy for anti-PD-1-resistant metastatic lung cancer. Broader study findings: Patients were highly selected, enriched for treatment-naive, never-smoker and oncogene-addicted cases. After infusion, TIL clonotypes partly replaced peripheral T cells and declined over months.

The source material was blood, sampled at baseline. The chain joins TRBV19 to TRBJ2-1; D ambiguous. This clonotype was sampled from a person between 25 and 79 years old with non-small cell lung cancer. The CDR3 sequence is CASNPSSYNEQFF. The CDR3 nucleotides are TGTGCCAGTAACCCAAGCTCCTACAATGAGCAGTTCTTC.